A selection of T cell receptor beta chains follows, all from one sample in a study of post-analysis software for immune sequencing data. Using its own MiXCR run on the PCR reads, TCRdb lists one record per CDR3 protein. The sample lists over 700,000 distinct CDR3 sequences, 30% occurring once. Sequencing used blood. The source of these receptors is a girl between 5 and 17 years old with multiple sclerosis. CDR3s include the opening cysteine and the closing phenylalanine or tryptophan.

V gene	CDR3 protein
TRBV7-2	CASSLYRREAFF
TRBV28	CASSLMVAGSTDTQYF
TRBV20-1	CSAYQPTEDTEAFF
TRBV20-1	CSARAGGPGKTQYF
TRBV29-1	CSVEEGQAGYTF
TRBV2	CASSFDYEQYF
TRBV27	CASSLQLPGRTGGNSNQPHHF
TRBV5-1	CASSSDRVGNTEAFF
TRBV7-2	CASSLEGRPSRDTQYF
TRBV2	CAIQAGTGYEQYF
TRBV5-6	CASSLDQGKQETQYF
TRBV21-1	CASSPGQENEKLFF
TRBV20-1	CSAADNTDTQYF
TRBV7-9	CASSEKRGSSYNEQFF
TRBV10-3	CATQGLGDARGRNSPLHF
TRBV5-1	CASSPQGGLTDTQYF
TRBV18	CASSPEASSYNEQFF
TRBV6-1	CASRAPNYEQYF
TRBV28	CASSLLMGATNEKLFF
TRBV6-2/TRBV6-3	CASSPGTGLRQPQHF
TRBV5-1	CASRRTLTEKLFF
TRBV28	CASSPRRVGGSYEQYF
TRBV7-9	CASSPKNRYSYNEQFF
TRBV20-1	CSARVPGVRAYEQYF
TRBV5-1	CASSDVGQKETQYF
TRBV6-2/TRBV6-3	CASRATNEKLFF
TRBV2	CANGTSSSEQFF
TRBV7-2	CASSARQGADTQYF
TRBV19	CASASQGNTDTQYF
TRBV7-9	CASSLAAGQASSYNEQFF
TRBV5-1	CASSRPDRLKETQYF
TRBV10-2	CASSDRAPSDEQYF
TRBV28	CASSLPLPSGATDTQYF
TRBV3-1	CASSLQLASVDNEQFF
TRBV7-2	CASSLATALLGANVLTF
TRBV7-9	CASSPISGGSYEQYF
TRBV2	CASSEMYNEQFF
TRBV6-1	CASSQGRVTEAFF
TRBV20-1	CSAPPLGPGGDEKLFF
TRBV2	CASRPRTSYEQYF
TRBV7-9	CASSLPGTAGSGELFF
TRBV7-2	CASRRTSRGTDTQYF
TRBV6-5	CASSSLRTSGEYNEQFF
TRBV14	CASSQTPGQRIYGYTF
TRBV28	CASSLQGLATNEQFF
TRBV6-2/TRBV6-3	CASSHRSSGRARDTQYF
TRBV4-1	CASSQETTLSNQPQHF
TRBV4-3	CASSRVGQVGYGYTF
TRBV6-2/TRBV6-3	CAGASGSSTDTQYF
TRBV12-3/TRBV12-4	CASSDGWVAGDSRNEQFF
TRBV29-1	CSVPAYGYEKLFF
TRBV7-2	CASSPAPSGQETQYF
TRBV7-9	CASSYLTGGSYEQYF